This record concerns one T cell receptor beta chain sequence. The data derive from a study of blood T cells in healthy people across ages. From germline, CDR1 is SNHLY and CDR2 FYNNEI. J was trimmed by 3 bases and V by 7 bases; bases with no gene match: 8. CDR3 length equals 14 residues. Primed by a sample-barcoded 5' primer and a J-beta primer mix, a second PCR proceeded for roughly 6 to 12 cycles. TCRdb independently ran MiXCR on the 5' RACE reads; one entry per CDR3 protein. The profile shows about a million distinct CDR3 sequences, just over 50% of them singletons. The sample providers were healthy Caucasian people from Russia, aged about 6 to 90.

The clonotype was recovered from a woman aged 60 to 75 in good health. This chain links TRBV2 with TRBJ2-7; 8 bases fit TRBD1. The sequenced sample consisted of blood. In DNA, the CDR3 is TGTGCCAGCATTCAGGGGGCGGGTTTCTACGAGCAGTACTTC. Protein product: CASIQGAGFYEQYF.